The 13 T cell receptor beta chains listed next were all sequenced from one sample in a study of T cell repertoires in cytomegalovirus infection. From the reads, TCRdb called clonotypes with MiXCR, one entry per CDR3 protein. In the table there are approximately 470,000 distinct CDR3 sequences, roughly 43% of which are singletons. No antigens are known for them. The specimen was cultured PBMCs, collected from culture after CMV antigen stimulation. The origin of the receptors is a human donor in good health (CMV status not recorded). Some clones in this sample may be carry-over from other donors' samples.

This chain uses TRBV11-2 with TRBJ1-5; unclear D gene. Trimming stripped 1 base from V and 7 bases from J, with 8 bases between. Germline CDR1 SGHAT, CDR2 FQNNGV. This CDR3 contains 13 residues. CDR3 in DNA: TGTGCCAGCAGCTTAGTGGCGGGACAGCCCCAGCATTTT. It specifies CASSLVAGQPQHF.

The CDR3 here is CASQLDSYNEQFF. The CDR3 DNA sequence: TGTGCCAGTCAACTCGACTCCTACAATGAGCAGTTCTTC. V usage is TRBV28 and J usage is TRBJ2-1; D is uncertain. This CDR3 is 13 amino acids long. CDR1 is MDHEN and CDR2 is SYDVKM in the germline V gene. V was clipped by 9 bases and J by 0 bases, with 9 bases between them.

This clonotype was seen a handful of times. The J gene is TRBJ2-7, the V gene TRBV7-2, with a tentative D call TRBD2 (5 bases). The length of the CDR3 is 13 residues. V lost 7 bases to trimming and J lost 2 bases, with 12 bases between them. Germline CDR1 and CDR2: SGHTA and FQGNSA. The CDR3, as DNA: TGTGCCAGCACCCTCCGAGGGACCTACGAGCAGTACTTC. Its translation: CASTLRGTYEQYF.

The rearrangement uses TRBV19 and TRBJ1-5, with D perhaps TRBD1 (5 bases). Between the trimmed V and J ends, which lost 9 bases and 0 bases, there was a span of 21 bases. Germline V gene data show CDR1 as LNHDA and CDR2 as SQIVND (reference sequence). The CDR3 spans 17 residues. CDR3 sequence reads: CASNRGQRWDSNQPQHF. In DNA, the CDR3 is TGTGCCAGCAACCGGGGCCAACGATGGGATAGCAATCAGCCCCAGCATTTT.

The J gene is TRBJ2-1, the V gene TRBV20-1, with D perhaps matching TRBD2 (6 bases). The CDR3 has 16 amino acids. Trimming cost V 6 bases and J 0 bases, with 18 bases left between them. Germline assignment: CDR1 DFQATT and CDR2 SNEGSKA (reference sequence). In DNA form, the CDR3 reads TGCAGTGCCACTAGATTAGGGAGGAGCTCCTACAATGAGCAGTTCTTC. The encoded protein is CSATRLGRSSYNEQFF.

In this sample, this clonotype turned up many times. CDR3 nucleotide sequence: TGTGCCAGCACCCGAGCGGGGGGAGGCAATGAGCAGTTCTTC. Protein product: CASTRAGGGNEQFF. This chain connects TRBV7-8 to TRBJ2-1; 9 bases match TRBD2. Germline V lookup: CDR1 SGHVS, CDR2 FQNEAQ. V lost 7 bases to trimming and J lost 6 bases; unmatched junction nucleotides: 7. The CDR3 loop spans 14 amino acids. The whole variable domain, filled in from reference TRBV7-8 and TRBJ2-1, reads GAGVSQSPRYKVAKRGQDVALRCDPISGHVSLFWYQQALGQGPEFLTYFQNEAQLDKSGLPSDRFFAERPEGSVSTLKIQRTQQEDSAVYLCASTRAGGGNEQFFGPGTRLTVL.

V is TRBV28 and J is TRBJ2-7; D perhaps matches TRBD1 (6 bases). The length of the CDR3 is 16 residues. V was cut by 5 bases and J by 2 bases, with 19 bases left in between. Looked up from germline, CDR1 is MDHEN and CDR2 is SYDVKM. As DNA, the CDR3 is TGTGCCAGCAGTCTTCGAACAGGGCCCCTGACCTACGAGCAGTACTTC. Its translation: CASSLRTGPLTYEQYF.

J is TRBJ1-2 and V is TRBV12-3 or TRBV12-4; D uncertain. The V and J ends lost 6 bases and 4 bases respectively, with 12 bases between them. This CDR3 region has 13 residues. The chain's CDR3 is CASSPPGLYGYTF. The CDR3 region has the DNA TGTGCCAGCAGCCCCCCAGGCCTCTATGGCTACACCTTC.

This clonotype was counted between two and nine times. The J gene is TRBJ2-5, the V gene TRBV12-3 or TRBV12-4; TRBD2 agrees at 11 bases. J gave up 5 bases and V 6 bases, and 8 bases lay outside the gene matches. The CDR3 sequence is 15 residues long. CDR3 amino acids: CASSPGLAAAETQYF. The CDR3 DNA reads as TGTGCCAGCAGCCCGGGACTAGCGGCAGCCGAGACCCAGTACTTC.

This clonotype was detected a few times. The CDR3 here is CASSLGARQETQYF. DNA of the CDR3: TGTGCCAGCAGCTTAGGGGCTAGACAAGAGACCCAGTACTTC. The J gene is TRBJ2-5, the V gene TRBV7-2, with no clear D. Germline V lookup: CDR1 SGHTA, CDR2 FQGNSA. The CDR3 sequence is 14 residues long. V gave up 1 base and J gave up 2 bases, with 8 bases separating them.

The chain carries TRBV5-5 and TRBJ2-7; D remains unclear. V gave up 2 bases and J gave up 1 base, with 10 bases separating them. Per the germline V gene, CDR1 is SGHKS and CDR2 is YYEKEE (reference sequence). The CDR3 runs to 14 residues. The CDR3 nucleotides read TGTGCCAGCAGCTTTGGAGACAAATCCTACGAGCAGTACTTC. Translation: CASSFGDKSYEQYF.

The chain is built from TRBV3-1 and TRBJ2-3; D perhaps matches TRBD2 (7 bases). V was trimmed by 4 bases and J by 15 bases, leaving 17 bases between them. Germline V gives CDR1 LGHDT, CDR2 YNNKEL (reference sequence). The CDR3 has 12 residues. The CDR3 DNA follows: TGTGCCAGCAGCCCCGCGGGGGCCCAGGCCTATTTT. Protein: CASSPAGAQAYF.

The J gene is TRBJ1-5, the V gene TRBV3-1, with D possibly matching TRBD1 (5 bases). V shed 0 bases and J shed 7 bases, with 13 bases lying between them. CDR1 LGHDT and CDR2 YNNKEL come from the germline V gene (reference sequence). The CDR3 contains 15 residues. CDR3 sequence: CASSQDPQGEQPQHF. The DNA of the CDR3 is TGTGCCAGCAGCCAAGATCCCCAGGGAGAGCAGCCCCAGCATTTT.